Listed below are T cell receptor beta chains from one sample, sequenced in a study of T cell changes during pregnancy in multiple sclerosis. Libraries were prepared by immunoSEQ multiplex PCR; TCRdb keeps only in-frame clonotypes and omits some of them. The sample has about 110,000 clones; around 90% are singletons. The input for sequencing was peripheral blood, taken in the third trimester of pregnancy. All receptors derive from a female donor in good health, enrolled as a control in a pregnancy study. The CDR3 runs from the conserved cysteine through the conserved F or W. D genes are given only for firm matches. The size of a clone is reported for some rows only, either as once, few or many, or as a class for expanded clones.

abundance	v_gene	j_gene	d_gene	CDR3nt	CDR3aa
-	TRBV15	TRBJ1-4	TRBD1	TGTGCCACCAGCCGGGACAGAAGTAATGAAAAACTGTTTTTT	CATSRDRSNEKLFF
few	TRBV9	TRBJ2-5	-	TGTGCCAGCAGCTTAGCCTCTATGCAAGAGACCCAGTACTTC	CASSLASMQETQYF
-	TRBV27	TRBJ1-1	TRBD1	TGTGCCAGCAGTTGGGGCCCCCAGGGGGCGATTTTCTTT	CASSWGPQGAIFF
-	TRBV30	TRBJ2-3	TRBD2	TGTGCCTGGCTAGCGGGGAGGAGCACAGATACGCAGTATTTT	CAWLAGRSTDTQYF
-	TRBV7-2	TRBJ2-3	TRBD2	TGTGCCAGCAGTAGGACTAGCGGGGGGTTCACAGATACGCAGTATTTT	CASSRTSGGFTDTQYF
-	TRBV5-1	TRBJ1-1	TRBD1	TGCGCCAGCAGCTCCGGGACAGGGATCGACGAAGCTTTCTTT	CASSSGTGIDEAFF
-	TRBV30	TRBJ2-3	-	TGTGCCTGCGGATACGAGCGGAAGACTTACACAGATACGCAGTATTTT	CACGYERKTYTDTQYF
-	TRBV7-9	TRBJ1-3	TRBD1	TGTGCCAGCAAGACAGGGGGCTTCGCTGGAAACACCATATATTTT	CASKTGGFAGNTIYF
-	TRBV4-3	TRBJ2-1	-	TGCGCCAGCAGCCTCACGACAGATTCCTATTCCTACAATGAGCAGTTCTTC	CASSLTTDSYSYNEQFF
-	TRBV5-4	TRBJ2-5	-	TGTGCCAGCAGCTTGGGAGGGTTGGAGACCCAGTACTTC	CASSLGGLETQYF
-	TRBV6-5	TRBJ1-6	-	TGTGCCAGCAGCCGGACAGAAGGGAGATCACCCCTCCACTTT	CASSRTEGRSPLHF
-	TRBV4-1	TRBJ2-5	TRBD1	TGCGCCAGCAGCGACAGGGGGATGGAGACCCAGTACTTC	CASSDRGMETQYF
-	TRBV25-1	TRBJ1-2	-	TGTGCCAGCAGTGTTGGGGAGGGCTACACCTTC	CASSVGEGYTF
-	TRBV2	TRBJ1-1	-	TGTGCCAGCAGTGAAATGGTCAGAAACACTGAAGCTTTCTTT	CASSEMVRNTEAFF
few	TRBV13	TRBJ1-5	-	TGTGCCAGCAGCTTAGGGCTATATAGCAATCAGCCCCAGCATTTT	CASSLGLYSNQPQHF
-	TRBV4-1	TRBJ2-1	-	TGCGCCAGCAGCCCCTCCAGGGTGGACATCACCTACAATGAGCAGTTCTTC	CASSPSRVDITYNEQFF
-	TRBV2	TRBJ1-5	-	TGTGCCACCGCCGGACAGTCTTCGAATCAGCCCCAGCATTTT	CATAGQSSNQPQHF
-	TRBV7-3	TRBJ1-2	TRBD1	TGTGCCAGCAGCCCGACAGGGGGCCGAATACCGACCGGCTACACCTTC	CASSPTGGRIPTGYTF
-	TRBV2	TRBJ2-7	-	TGTGCCAGCAGTCCCCTCTACGAGCAGTACTTC	CASSPLYEQYF
-	TRBV29-1	TRBJ1-2	-	TGCAGCGTCTTAGGGGGGGCGCTTCCTAATGGCTACACCTTC	CSVLGGALPNGYTF
once	TRBV15	TRBJ2-7	TRBD2	TGTGCCACCAGCTCTCAGCGGGGGGCGAACTACGAGCAGTACTTC	CATSSQRGANYEQYF
-	TRBV6-1	TRBJ2-7	TRBD2	TGTGCCAGTCAGACTAGCCGGCCCTACGAGCAGTACTTC	CASQTSRPYEQYF
-	TRBV4-2	TRBJ2-1	TRBD2	TGTGCCAGTAGGGCGGGGGGGATCAATGAGCAGTTCTTC	CASRAGGINEQFF
-	TRBV5-1	TRBJ2-3	-	TGCGCCAGCAGCAGTTCGGGACTCACAGATACGCAGTATTTT	CASSSSGLTDTQYF
-	TRBV7-9	TRBJ1-2	-	TGTGCCAGCAGCTTAGGTCAGGGGCCACTCTATGGCTACACCTTC	CASSLGQGPLYGYTF
-	TRBV6-5	TRBJ1-1	-	TGTGCCAGCAGTTTCCTTCAGGGGAACACTGAAGCTTTCTTT	CASSFLQGNTEAFF
-	TRBV9	TRBJ1-4	TRBD1	TGTGCCAGCAGCGTAGCTACAGGGGCCTATGAAAAACTGTTTTTT	CASSVATGAYEKLFF
-	TRBV9	TRBJ2-7	TRBD1	TGTGCCAGCAGCCCACGGGACAGGGTACACGAGCAGTACTTC	CASSPRDRVHEQYF
once	TRBV9	TRBJ2-7	TRBD1	TGTGCCAGCAGCTCAGGGACAGGGGGCTACGAGCAGTACTTC	CASSSGTGGYEQYF
-	TRBV19	TRBJ1-1	-	TGTGCCAGTAGGACAGGACCGGCGAACACTGAAGCTTTCTTT	CASRTGPANTEAFF
-	TRBV5-4	TRBJ2-3	-	TGTGCCAGCAGCTGGACTCTTGGTACGCAGTATTTT	CASSWTLGTQYF
-	TRBV5-6	TRBJ2-6	-	TGTGCCAGCAGCTTGCAGGATTCCTCTGGGGCCAACGTCCTGACTTTC	CASSLQDSSGANVLTF
-	TRBV5-1	TRBJ1-1	-	TGCGCCAGCCGCAGGGGTGGGACTGAAGCTTTCTTT	CASRRGGTEAFF
-	TRBV6-6	TRBJ1-5	TRBD1	TGTGCCAGCAGAATTGGACAGGTTGGACGTCAGCCCCAGCATTTT	CASRIGQVGRQPQHF
-	TRBV19	TRBJ1-3	TRBD1	TGTGCCAGTAGTTGGGACAGGGTGACTGGAAACACCATATATTTT	CASSWDRVTGNTIYF
-	TRBV27	TRBJ1-4	TRBD1	TGTGCCAGCAGTCCACCCCGCCGGACAGGTGAAAAACTGTTTTTT	CASSPPRRTGEKLFF
-	TRBV18	TRBJ2-7	-	TGTGCCAGCTCATCAGGACAGTCCTACGAGCAGTACTTC	CASSSGQSYEQYF
-	TRBV5-4	TRBJ1-3	-	TGTGCCAGCAGCCGAGACTCGACTGGAAACACCATATATTTT	CASSRDSTGNTIYF
-	TRBV5-4	TRBJ2-7	TRBD2	TGTGCCAGCAGGCCCGGGACTAGCGGCCCCTACGAGCAGTACTTC	CASRPGTSGPYEQYF
-	TRBV7-9	TRBJ1-6	-	TGTGCCAGCAGCTTAGAGGGGGTCTCACCCCTCCACTTT	CASSLEGVSPLHF
-	TRBV19	TRBJ2-7	TRBD1	TGTGCCAGTGGGACAGGGTTCTACGAGCAGTACTTC	CASGTGFYEQYF
-	TRBV19	TRBJ1-3	-	TGTGCCAGTAGTATCGGAGGGTCTGGAAACACCATATATTTT	CASSIGGSGNTIYF
once	TRBV18	TRBJ1-5	TRBD1	TGTGCCAGCTCCCCCGGGACAGGCAATCAGCCCCAGCATTTT	CASSPGTGNQPQHF
-	TRBV7-6	TRBJ2-1	-	TGTGCCAGCAGCTCAACCGGGGGAAGGGGTGAGCAGTTCTTC	CASSSTGGRGEQFF
once	TRBV7-2	TRBJ2-3	-	TGTGCCAGCAGCTTTATAGTGGATACGCAGTATTTT	CASSFIVDTQYF
-	TRBV10-2	TRBJ2-1	TRBD2	TGCGCCAGCAGTGAGAACCTAGCGGGGCACAATGAGCAGTTCTTC	CASSENLAGHNEQFF
-	TRBV19	TRBJ2-3	TRBD2	TGTGCCAGTAGGACTAGCGGGGGGGTCACAGATACGCAGTATTTT	CASRTSGGVTDTQYF
-	TRBV5-1	TRBJ2-2	TRBD2	TGCGCCAGCAGCTTCTCGGGAGGCGGGGAGCTGTTTTTT	CASSFSGGGELFF
-	TRBV10-1	TRBJ1-2	TRBD1	TGCGCCAGCAGCGGACCGGGACAGAAGACTTATGGCTACACCTTC	CASSGPGQKTYGYTF
-	TRBV19	TRBJ1-2	-	TGTGCCAGTAGTCTGACTGGGTTTGGGTATGGCTACACCTTC	CASSLTGFGYGYTF
-	TRBV5-5	TRBJ2-6	-	TGTGCCAGCAGCTTGGCAGCGGACTCTGGGGCCAACGTCCTGACTTTC	CASSLAADSGANVLTF